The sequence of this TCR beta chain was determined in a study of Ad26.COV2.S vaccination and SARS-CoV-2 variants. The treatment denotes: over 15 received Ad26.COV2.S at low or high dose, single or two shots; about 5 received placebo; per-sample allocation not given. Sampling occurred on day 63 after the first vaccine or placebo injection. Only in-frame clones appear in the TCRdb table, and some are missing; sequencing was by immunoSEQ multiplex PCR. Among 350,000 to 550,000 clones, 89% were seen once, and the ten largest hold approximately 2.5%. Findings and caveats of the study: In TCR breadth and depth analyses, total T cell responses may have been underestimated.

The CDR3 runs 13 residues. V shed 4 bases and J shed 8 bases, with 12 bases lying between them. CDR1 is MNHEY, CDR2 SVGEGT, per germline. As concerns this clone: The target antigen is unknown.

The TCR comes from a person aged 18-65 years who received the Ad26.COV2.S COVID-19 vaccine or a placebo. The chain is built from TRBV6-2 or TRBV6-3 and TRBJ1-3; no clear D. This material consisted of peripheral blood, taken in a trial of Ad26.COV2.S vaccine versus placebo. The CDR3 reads CASSSRRIDTIYF. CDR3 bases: TGTGCCAGCAGTTCCCGACGGATTGACACCATATATTTT.